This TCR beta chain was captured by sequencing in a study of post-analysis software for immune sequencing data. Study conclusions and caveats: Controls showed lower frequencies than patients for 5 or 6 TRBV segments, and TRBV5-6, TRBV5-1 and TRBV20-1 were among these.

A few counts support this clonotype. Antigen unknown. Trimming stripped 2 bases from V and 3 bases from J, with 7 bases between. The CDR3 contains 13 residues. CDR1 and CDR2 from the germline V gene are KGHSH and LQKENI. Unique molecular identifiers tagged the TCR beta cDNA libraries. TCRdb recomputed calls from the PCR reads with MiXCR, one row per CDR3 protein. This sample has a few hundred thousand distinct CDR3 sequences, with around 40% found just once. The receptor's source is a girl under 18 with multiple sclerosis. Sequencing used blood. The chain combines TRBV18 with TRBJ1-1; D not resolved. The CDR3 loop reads CASSPSRDTEAFF. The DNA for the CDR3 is TGTGCCAGCTCACCATCTCGGGACACTGAAGCTTTCTTT.